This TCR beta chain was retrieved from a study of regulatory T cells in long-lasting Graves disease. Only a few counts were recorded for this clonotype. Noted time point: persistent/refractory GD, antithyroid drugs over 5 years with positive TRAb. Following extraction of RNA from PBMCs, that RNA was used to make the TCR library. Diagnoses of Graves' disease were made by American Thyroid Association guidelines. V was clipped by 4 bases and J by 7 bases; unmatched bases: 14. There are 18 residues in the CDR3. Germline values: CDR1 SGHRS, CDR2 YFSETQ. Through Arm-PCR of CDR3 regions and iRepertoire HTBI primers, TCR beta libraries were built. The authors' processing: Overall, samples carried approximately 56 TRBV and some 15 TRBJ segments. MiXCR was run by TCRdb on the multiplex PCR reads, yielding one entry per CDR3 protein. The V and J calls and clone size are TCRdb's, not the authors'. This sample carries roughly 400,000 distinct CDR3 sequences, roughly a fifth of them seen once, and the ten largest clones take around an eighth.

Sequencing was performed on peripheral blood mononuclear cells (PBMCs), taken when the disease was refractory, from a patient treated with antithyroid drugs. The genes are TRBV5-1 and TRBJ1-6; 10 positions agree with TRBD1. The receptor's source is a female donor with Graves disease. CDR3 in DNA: TGCGCCAGCAGCCGTGGTCCTCAAGACAGGGGGCAGAATTCACCCCTCCACTTT. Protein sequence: CASSRGPQDRGQNSPLHF.